This TCR beta chain was found in a study of blood T cells in healthy people across ages. The authors ran a second PCR of 7 to 11 cycles using a sample-barcoded 5' primer and a J-beta primer mix. TCRdb ran MiXCR on the 5' RACE reads and lists one entry per CDR3 protein. The data show 1.5 million to 2 million distinct CDR3 sequences, about 39% seen once. This clonotype was observed a handful of times. Every sample had a minimum of 6.5 million PBMCs isolated. The specimen was blood. This TCR derives from a human donor in good health.

The CDR3 is CSVGQGRKETQYF. As DNA, the CDR3 is TGCAGCGTTGGACAGGGGCGAAAAGAGACCCAGTACTTC. The V call is TRBV29-1, the J call TRBJ2-5; 8 bases are shared with TRBD1. The germline CDR1 and CDR2 sequences are SQVTM and ANQGSEA. V lost 4 bases to trimming and J lost 3 bases; unmatched junction nucleotides: 4. The CDR3 contains 13 residues.